This TCR beta chain was captured in a study of T-cell reconstitution after alpha-beta-depleted transplantation in children. Points on this clonotype: Its antigen is not known.

It was with unique molecular identifiers that the TCRbeta library was prepared. TCRdb ran MiXCR on the PCR reads and lists one entry per CDR3 protein. There are about 900,000 distinct CDR3 sequences in the sample; about 29% occur only once, and roughly 30% lies in the top ten. Study-wide findings and caveats: Reportedly, alpha-beta T cells present about two months post-transplant originated from several hundred expanded clones of graft origin.

Germline V CDR1 and CDR2: SNHLY, FYNNEI. The CDR3 runs to 13 residues. V was trimmed by 4 bases and J by 3 bases, leaving 10 bases between them. This specimen consisted of PBMCs, mostly from graft donor cells, obtained 360 days after TCRalphabeta/CD19-depleted stem cell transplant. The rearrangement joins TRBV2 to TRBJ2-7; D gene unclear. The sequence derives from a boy in the first two years of life who had a stem cell transplant for SCID, so the T cells may come from the graft donor. Here the CDR3 DNA reads TGTGCCAGCAGTGCCGCCAGACTCTACGAGCAGTACTTC. The encoded protein is CASSAARLYEQYF.